A single sample gave rise to the 27 T cell receptor beta chains below, sequenced in a study of blood T cell repertoires in COVID-19 (TCRdb year 2020). Library preparation used the immunoSEQ multiplex PCR assay. The source is immuneACCESS, and TCRdb retained only in-frame sequences with V and J called. Part of the clones is not carried over; for the studies checked, unresolved V genes explain less than half of this, and the remainder is unexplained. The sample table shows 100,000 to 150,000 clones, and about 88% are seen once. The biggest ten clones account for roughly 1.2% of the sample. The sequencing input was peripheral blood. All receptors derive from an elderly woman with acute or convalescent COVID-19.

The chain employs TRBV3-1 (or the pseudogene TRBV3-2) and TRBJ2-3; 9 bases are a match to TRBD2. V trimming: 1 base; J trimming: 2 bases; junction bases outside the gene matches: 4. Germline loops: CDR1 LGHDT, CDR2 YNNKEL (reference sequence). The CDR3 extends over 16 amino acids. CDR3 DNA: TGTGCCAGCAGCCAAGGGCTAGCGGGAAACACAGATACGCAGTATTTT. Protein sequence: CASSQGLAGNTDTQYF.

J is TRBJ2-2 and V is TRBV27, with 9 bases aligning to TRBD1. J lost 2 bases, V lost 6 bases, and 4 bases had no gene match. The V gene's germline CDR1 is MNHEY and CDR2 SMNVEV (reference sequence). The CDR3 spans 15 residues. CDR3 loop: CASRQGALNTGELFF. The CDR3 nucleotides are TGTGCCAGCAGACAGGGGGCCCTAAACACCGGGGAGCTGTTTTTT.

This rearrangement joins TRBV10-3 to TRBJ2-6; 7 bases map to TRBD1. The J segment lost 0 bases and the V segment lost 0 bases, leaving 14 bases of the junction unmatched. Germline CDR1 ENHRY, CDR2 SYGVKD. The CDR3 extends over 21 amino acids. The CDR3 sequence is CAISESFRHRGSPSGANVLTF. CDR3 coding DNA: TGTGCCATCAGTGAGTCGTTCCGCCACAGGGGATCCCCCTCTGGGGCCAACGTCCTGACTTTC.

The chain couples TRBV9 to TRBJ2-1; 9 positions match TRBD2. With 2 bases clipped from V and 7 bases from J, the junction kept 7 bases outside the gene matches. Germline V lookup: CDR1 SGDLS, CDR2 YYNGEE. CDR3 length equals 15 residues. CDR3 bases: TGTGCCAGCAGCGTTCGTCTAGCGGGGCTGAATGAGCAGTTCTTC. Translating gives CASSVRLAGLNEQFF.

The chain employs TRBV5-6 and TRBJ2-5; possible D gene TRBD1, 6 bases. The CDR3 consists of 16 residues. Per the germline V gene, CDR1 is SGHDT and CDR2 is YYEEEE. The V end lost 3 bases, the J end lost 5 bases, and 20 bases lay between the germline ends. Here the CDR3 reads CASSYSGRGRDETQYF. CDR3 DNA sequence: TGTGCCAGCAGCTACTCAGGCAGGGGAAGGGATGAGACCCAGTACTTC. Drawing the rest from reference TRBV5-6 and TRBJ2-5, the complete variable domain is DAGVTQSPTHLIKTRGQQVTLRCSPKSGHDTVSWYQQALGQGPQFIFQYYEEEERQRGNFPDRFSGHQFPNYSSELNVNALLLGDSALYLCASSYSGRGRDETQYFGPGTRLLVL.

Here the CDR3 DNA reads TGTGCCAGCAGTCGGGAAGCGGCGTTCCACAATGAGCAGTTCTTC. As protein: CASSREAAFHNEQFF. The chain combines TRBV6-5 with TRBJ2-1, with D perhaps TRBD2 (5 bases). CDR1 is MNHEY and CDR2 is SVGAGI in the germline V gene. V dropped 5 bases and J dropped 5 bases, with 16 bases sitting between them. The CDR3 contains 15 residues.

As DNA, the CDR3 is TGTGCCAGCTCACAAGGAAAAGACAGCTCCTACAATGAGCAGTTCTTC. This gives the protein CASSQGKDSSYNEQFF. The chain uses TRBV18 and TRBJ2-1; perhaps TRBD1 as D (5 bases). Trimming shortened V by 4 bases and J by 0 bases, and 13 bases separated the two germline ends. Germline-derived CDR1 and CDR2 are KGHSH and LQKENI. CDR3 length equals 16 residues. The variable domain in full, with the rest retrieved from reference TRBV18 and TRBJ2-1, is NAGVMQNPRHLVRRRGQEARLRCSPMKGHSHVYWYRQLPEEGLKFMVYLQKENIIDESGMPKERFSAEFPKEGPSILRIQQVVRGDSAAYFCASSQGKDSSYNEQFFGPGTRLTVL.

This clone was detected a few times. The V and J genes are TRBV9 and TRBJ1-3, with a weak D call TRBD1 (5 bases). Trimming shortened V by 0 bases and J by 2 bases, and 9 bases separated the two germline ends. This CDR3 has 15 amino acids. Per the germline V gene, CDR1 is SGDLS and CDR2 is YYNGEE. Here the CDR3 reads CASSVGSGTGNTIYF. The CDR3 DNA reads as TGTGCCAGCAGCGTAGGATCAGGGACTGGAAACACCATATATTTT.

The chain is built from TRBV13 and TRBJ2-7; TRBD1 agrees at 7 bases. The CDR3 loop spans 14 amino acids. CDR1 is PRHDT and CDR2 is FYEKMQ in the germline V gene (reference sequence). V shed 5 bases and J 2 bases; nucleotides not matched to a gene: 6. The CDR3 coding sequence is TGTGCCAGCAGCGATGACAGGGCAACCTACGAGCAGTACTTC. Its protein product is CASSDDRATYEQYF.

The genes are TRBV20-1 and TRBJ2-3; TRBD1 matches 10 bases. With V trimmed by 5 bases and J by 8 bases, 1 base remained unmatched. This CDR3 is built from 11 residues. CDR1 DFQATT and CDR2 SNEGSKA come from the germline V gene (reference sequence). The CDR3 loop is CSAGQGGTQYF. CDR3 DNA: TGCAGTGCTGGACAGGGGGGTACGCAGTATTTT.

The gene calls are TRBV5-1 and TRBJ2-3; 8 bases are a match to TRBD2. CDR3 size: 17 residues. With 0 bases clipped from V and 0 bases from J, the junction kept 6 bases outside the gene matches. CDR1 SGHRS and CDR2 YFSETQ come from the germline V gene. Written as DNA, the CDR3 is TGCGCCAGCAGCTTGGGGGTACTAGCGGCTAGCACAGATACGCAGTATTTT. It codes for CASSLGVLAASTDTQYF.

V and J are TRBV6-5 and TRBJ1-1; TRBD1 agrees at 7 bases. The CDR3 has 13 residues. After removal of 4 bases from V and 6 bases from J, the junction contained 5 bases not matched to a gene. CDR1 is MNHEY and CDR2 is SVGAGI in the germline V gene. The CDR3, as DNA: TGTGCCAGCAGTTCCCGGGACAGATCTGAAGCTTTCTTT. This encodes CASSSRDRSEAFF.

The V call is TRBV12-3 or TRBV12-4, the J call TRBJ1-4; TRBD1 agrees at 9 bases. V trimming: 6 bases; J trimming: 7 bases; junction bases outside the gene matches: 3. The CDR3 loop spans 13 amino acids. CDR3 in DNA: TGTGCCAGCAGGACAGGGGGGACTGAAAAACTGTTTTTT. Protein: CASRTGGTEKLFF.

Written as DNA, the CDR3 is TGTGCCATCAGTGGGACAGCCTACGAGCAGTACTTC. This sequence encodes CAISGTAYEQYF. The chain carries TRBV10-3 and TRBJ2-7, with D perhaps matching TRBD1 (6 bases). The CDR3 has 12 residues. The germline V gene has CDR1 ENHRY and CDR2 SYGVKD. The germline V and J ends were trimmed by 4 bases and 2 bases, with 6 bases remaining between them.

This clone appeared a single time. The J gene is TRBJ1-5, the V gene TRBV7-8, with 7 bases fitting TRBD1. The CDR3 covers 16 residues. Losses at the gene ends were 2 bases for V and 1 base for J; bases not matched to a gene: 5. Germline assignment: CDR1 SGHVS and CDR2 FQNEAQ. The CDR3 is CASSLLTGKSNQPQHF. CDR3 bases: TGTGCCAGCAGCTTATTGACAGGGAAAAGCAATCAGCCCCAGCATTTT.

The genes are TRBV2 and TRBJ2-6, with a tentative D call TRBD1 (5 bases). Germline CDR1 and CDR2: SNHLY and FYNNEI. This CDR3 is built from 15 residues. V gave up 7 bases and J gave up 2 bases, with 12 bases separating them. DNA for the CDR3: TGTGCCAGCAACAGGCAGTCCACTGGGGCCAACGTCCTGACTTTC. It yields the protein CASNRQSTGANVLTF. The full variable domain, with the rest looked up from reference TRBV2 and TRBJ2-6, is EPEVTQTPSHQVTQMGQEVILRCVPISNHLYFYWYRQILGQKVEFLVSFYNNEISEKSEIFDDQFSVERPDGSNFTLKIRSTKLEDSAMYFCASNRQSTGANVLTFGAGSRLTVL.

The V and J genes are TRBV7-6 and TRBJ2-3, with D possibly TRBD1 on 6 matching bases. The CDR3 extends over 14 amino acids. The germline V gene has CDR1 SGHVS and CDR2 FNYEAQ. V lost 1 base to trimming and J lost 1 base, with 6 bases between them. The CDR3 spells CASSLGGRTDTQYF. CDR3 coding DNA: TGTGCCAGCAGCTTAGGGGGGCGCACAGATACGCAGTATTTT.

The chain couples TRBV5-4 to TRBJ1-3; 8 bases map to TRBD1. The CDR3 runs 16 residues. V shed 0 bases, J shed 0 bases, and the junction held 2 bases outside the gene matches. CDR1 and CDR2 from the germline V gene are SGHNT and YYREEE (reference sequence). The CDR3 loop is CASSLDRGNSGNTIYF. In DNA, the CDR3 is TGTGCCAGCAGCTTGGACAGGGGGAACTCTGGAAACACCATATATTTT.

The chain has TRBV18 and TRBJ2-5, with 9 bases that match TRBD2. From germline, CDR1 is KGHSH and CDR2 LQKENI. CDR3 size: 15 residues. The ends lost 4 bases at V and 1 base at J; junction bases unmatched: 4. CDR3 DNA: TGTGCCAGCTCACAAGGGACTAGCACCCAAGAGACCCAGTACTTC. Its protein is CASSQGTSTQETQYF.

The chain carries TRBV11-2 and TRBJ2-1, with D possibly TRBD1 on 6 matching bases. Germline assignment: CDR1 SGHAT and CDR2 FQNNGV. The CDR3 is 14 residues long. Deletions cut 6 bases from V and 2 bases from J, with 11 bases between. The CDR3 loop reads CASSPQGPYNEQFF. The CDR3 bases are TGTGCCAGCAGTCCCCAGGGGCCCTACAATGAGCAGTTCTTC.

The chain couples TRBV4-3 to TRBJ2-3; 7 nucleotides align to TRBD2. V gave up 1 base and J gave up 6 bases; unmatched junction bases: 4. This CDR3 is built from 14 residues. Germline loops: CDR1 LGHNA, CDR2 YSLEER. CDR3 coding DNA: TGCGCCAGCAGCCAAGGACTAGCACCCGATACGCAGTATTTT. This codes for CASSQGLAPDTQYF.

The chain links TRBV5-5 to TRBJ1-1, with a possible D match to TRBD1 (6 bases). This CDR3 spans 14 amino acids. Deletions cut 4 bases from V and 5 bases from J, with 15 bases between. Looked up from germline, CDR1 is SGHKS and CDR2 is YYEKEE (reference sequence). Here the CDR3 DNA reads TGTGCCAGCAGCGATACAGGGCGGCCGACTGAAGCTTTCTTT. Its protein product is CASSDTGRPTEAFF.

The chain recombines TRBV2 with TRBJ1-4, with TRBD1 as a possible D gene (6 bases). Germline CDR1 SNHLY, CDR2 FYNNEI. V lost 6 bases to trimming and J lost 5 bases, with 13 bases between them. CDR3 length: 14 residues. The CDR3 is CASSVDSANEKLFF. CDR3 nucleotide sequence: TGTGCCAGCAGCGTGGACAGCGCCAATGAAAAACTGTTTTTT. Full variable domain (outside the CDR3, taken from reference TRBV2 and TRBJ1-4): EPEVTQTPSHQVTQMGQEVILRCVPISNHLYFYWYRQILGQKVEFLVSFYNNEISEKSEIFDDQFSVERPDGSNFTLKIRSTKLEDSAMYFCASSVDSANEKLFFGSGTQLSVL.

The J gene is TRBJ2-3, the V gene TRBV18; a weak D match, TRBD1 (6 bases). The CDR3 spans 16 residues. Per germline, CDR1 KGHSH and CDR2 LQKENI. The germline V and J ends were trimmed by 0 bases and 2 bases, with 12 bases remaining between them. The CDR3 loop reads CASSPPQGRLTDTQYF. The CDR3 region has the DNA TGTGCCAGCTCACCACCTCAGGGGCGTCTCACAGATACGCAGTATTTT.

The V and J genes are TRBV9 and TRBJ1-2; TRBD1 matches 7 bases. J lost 6 bases, V lost 0 bases, and 5 bases had no gene match. CDR1 and CDR2 from the germline V gene are SGDLS and YYNGEE. The CDR3 loop spans 14 amino acids. The CDR3 DNA follows: TGTGCCAGCAGCGTAGGGGCAGGGGGTCATGGCTACACCTTC. It specifies CASSVGAGGHGYTF.

The chain recombines TRBV6-5 with TRBJ2-1; no firm D call. V lost 6 bases to trimming and J lost 0 bases, with 9 bases between them. Germline assignment: CDR1 MNHEY and CDR2 SVGAGI. The CDR3 loop spans 14 amino acids. As DNA, the CDR3 is TGTGCCAGCAGGACTGACCTCTCCTACAATGAGCAGTTCTTC. Translation gives CASRTDLSYNEQFF.

The genes are TRBV5-8 and TRBJ1-5; possibly TRBD1 for D (6 bases). V was trimmed by 5 bases and J by 0 bases, leaving 12 bases between them. The CDR3 runs 15 residues. Germline V gene sequence: CDR1 SGHTS, CDR2 YDEGEE. CDR3 region: CASSGTPYSNQPQHF. The CDR3 DNA follows: TGTGCCAGCAGTGGGACACCTTATAGCAATCAGCCCCAGCATTTT. Using reference TRBV5-8 and TRBJ1-5 for the parts outside the CDR3, the full variable domain is EAGVTQSPTHLIKTRGQQATLRCSPISGHTSVYWYQQALGLGLQFLLWYDEGEERNRGNFPPRFSGRQFPNYSSELNVNALELEDSALYLCASSGTPYSNQPQHFGDGTRLSIL.